This TCR beta chain came from a study of sequential checkpoint blockade in melanoma. Treatment reported: randomized to nivolumab then ipilimumab (arm A) or the reverse (arm B). No patient had prior DNA-damaging chemotherapy. Sorted cells were live CD3+CD8+, lacking CD19 and CD56, from PBMCs. Here immunoSEQ multiplex PCR was the method, and the copy in TCRdb shows in-frame clones only, minus some. The sample holds about 20,000 clones, roughly four fifths seen once. The CDR3 consists of 15 residues. Germline-derived CDR1 and CDR2 are MNHEY and SMNVEV (reference sequence). V gave up 4 bases and J gave up 4 bases, with 16 bases separating them.

The receptor was isolated from a human donor with melanoma. V usage is TRBV27 and J usage is TRBJ1-1; no reliable D call. The sequencing used CD8+ T cells sorted from blood (inferred from file names), collected from a patient given nivolumab and ipilimumab in sequence. The CDR3 DNA sequence: TGTGCCAGCAGTTCCGGGGAGTTGGCTTTCACTGAAGCTTTCTTT. Its translation: CASSSGELAFTEAFF.